This T cell receptor (beta chain) was captured by sequencing in a study of blood T cells in healthy people across ages. Looked up from germline, CDR1 is ENHRY and CDR2 is SYGVKD. The CDR3 runs to 14 residues. This clonotype has only one observation. A read error may account for a junction end that differs from germline. A sample-barcoded 5' primer and a J-beta primer mix were used in a second PCR of roughly 7 to 11 cycles. One entry per CDR3 protein results from TCRdb running MiXCR on the 5' RACE reads. The sample shows approximately 680,000 distinct CDR3 sequences, 32% of them seen only once. The chain links TRBV10-3 to TRBJ1-3; the D is unclear. This TCR was recovered from a woman older than 75 in good health. Sequenced material: blood. CDR3 sequence: CAIAGSNSGNTRYF. The CDR3 DNA is TGTGCCATCGCTGGCAGCAACTCTGGAAACACCAGATATTTT.